The present T cell receptor (beta chain) was sequenced within a study of T cell responses to AZD1222 COVID-19 vaccine. Study outcomes and limitations: Recipients of AZD1222 seropositive at baseline numbered only 5 or 6. There were mostly white British donors and more females than males, and clonal diversity was possibly underestimated.

From germline, CDR1 is KGHSH and CDR2 LQKENI. The CDR3 contains 15 residues. Trimming cost V 2 bases and J 8 bases, with 15 bases left between them. Note on this clone: Its antigen is currently unknown.

The method was immunoSEQ multiplex PCR; TCRdb's version includes in-frame clones alone and lacks a portion of them. The table includes about 150,000 clones, 90% detected once. This specimen was peripheral blood, taken on day 0 of AZD1222 vaccination. The receptor was derived from an adult in good health. V gene TRBV18 combines with J gene TRBJ1-4, with D possibly matching TRBD1 (5 bases). CDR3 amino acids: CASSPSREEKEKLFF. In nucleotides, the CDR3 is TGTGCCAGCTCACCATCCAGGGAAGAGAAGGAAAAACTGTTTTTT.